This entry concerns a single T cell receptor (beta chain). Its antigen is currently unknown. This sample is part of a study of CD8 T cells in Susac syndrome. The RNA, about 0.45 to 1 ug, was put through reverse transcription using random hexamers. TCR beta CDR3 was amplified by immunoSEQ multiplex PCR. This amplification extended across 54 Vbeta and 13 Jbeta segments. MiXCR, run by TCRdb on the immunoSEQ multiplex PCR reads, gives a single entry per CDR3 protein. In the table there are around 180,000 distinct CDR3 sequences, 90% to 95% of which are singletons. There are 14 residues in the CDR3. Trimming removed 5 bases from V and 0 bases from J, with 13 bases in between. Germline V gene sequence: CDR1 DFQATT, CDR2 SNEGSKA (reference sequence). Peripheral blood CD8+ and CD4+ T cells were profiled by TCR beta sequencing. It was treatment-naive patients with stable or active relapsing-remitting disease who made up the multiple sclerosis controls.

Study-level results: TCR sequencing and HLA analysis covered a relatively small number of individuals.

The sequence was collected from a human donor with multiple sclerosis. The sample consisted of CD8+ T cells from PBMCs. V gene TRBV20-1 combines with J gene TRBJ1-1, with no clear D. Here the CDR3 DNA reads TGCAGTGCTCCTAGTATCTCCCTGAACACTGAAGCTTTCTTT. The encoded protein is CSAPSISLNTEAFF.